Below, 2 T cell receptor beta chains from the same sample are listed, as sequenced in a study of blood T cells in healthy people across ages. Sample-barcoded 5' priming and a J-beta primer mix drove a second PCR of about 6 to 12 cycles. TCRdb reprocessed the 5' RACE reads via MiXCR and lists one record per CDR3 protein. The data show 700,000 or so distinct CDR3 sequences, around 38% seen once. Sequencing was done on a sample of blood. The receptors were gathered from a man at least 80 years old in good health.

This clonotype came up a few times. This chain links TRBV11-2 with TRBJ2-3; D unresolved. Germline V gives CDR1 SGHAT, CDR2 FQNNGV. This CDR3 has 12 amino acids. The V end lost 1 base, the J end lost 9 bases, and 8 bases lay between the germline ends. DNA of the CDR3: TGTGCCAGCAGCTTAGGTTCTGGGACGCAGTATTTT. Its protein product is CASSLGSGTQYF.

This clonotype was counted once. The chain combines TRBV7-8 with TRBJ2-1, with D possibly being TRBD2 (5 bases). Trimming took off 6 bases at V and 8 bases at J, with 20 bases between the two ends. The CDR3 spans 15 residues. CDR1 SGHVS and CDR2 FQNEAQ come from the germline V gene. The CDR3 is CASRPAGRTCHEQFF. The CDR3 DNA reads TGTGCCAGCAGACCGGCGGGCCGGACGTGCCATGAGCAGTTCTTC.